This TCR beta chain was captured in a study of blood T cells in healthy people across ages. About the research overall: There was about one barcoded beta molecule captured by template switching per two T cells.

The second PCR ran roughly 7 to 12 cycles with a sample-barcoded 5' primer and J-beta primers. TCRdb analysed the 5' RACE reads with MiXCR anew, one entry per CDR3 protein. This table holds 600,000 to 800,000 distinct CDR3 sequences, roughly 21% found once. This clonotype has only a few counts. Antigen: not known. One end of the junction varies from germline; a read error may be responsible. Germline loops: CDR1 LGHNA, CDR2 YSLEER. The CDR3 contains 15 residues. The study's findings and limits: The study lacked donor CMV status, which possibly confounded expanded clonotype changes. Diversity of TCR beta per million T cells declined in a roughly linear way with age. Calculation of diversity from one million T cells yielded estimates considered to be underestimates.

The V gene is TRBV4-3, the J gene TRBJ2-7; the D gene is possibly TRBD2 (6 bases). Material: blood. The TCR was taken from an older man in good health. The CDR3 coding sequence is TGCGCCAGCAGCCAAGATCTTAGGGATCAACCCGGGAGCCCATTC. It codes for CASSQDLRDQPGSPF.